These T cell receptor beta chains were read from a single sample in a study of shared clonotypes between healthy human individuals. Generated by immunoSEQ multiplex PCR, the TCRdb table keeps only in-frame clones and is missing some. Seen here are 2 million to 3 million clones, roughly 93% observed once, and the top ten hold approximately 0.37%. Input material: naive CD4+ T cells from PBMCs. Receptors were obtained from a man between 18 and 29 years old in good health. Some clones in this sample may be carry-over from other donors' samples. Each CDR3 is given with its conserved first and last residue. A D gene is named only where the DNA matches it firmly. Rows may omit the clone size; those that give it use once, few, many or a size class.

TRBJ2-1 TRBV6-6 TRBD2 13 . TGTGCCAGCAACGGGGGGGCCTACAATGAGCAGTTCTTC CASNGGAYNEQFF
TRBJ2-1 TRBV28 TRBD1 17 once TGTGCCAGCAGTTTATTCCCGGGGACAGGGGGATCGGGTGAGCAGTTCTTC CASSLFPGTGGSGEQFF
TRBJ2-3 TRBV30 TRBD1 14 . TGTGCCTGGAGTCGGACAGGGCGCACAGATACGCAGTATTTT CAWSRTGRTDTQYF
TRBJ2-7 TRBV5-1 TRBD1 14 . TGCGCCAGCAGCCTCGGACAGGGGGTATACGAGCAGTACTTC CASSLGQGVYEQYF
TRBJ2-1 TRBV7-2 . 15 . TGTGCCAGCAGCTTAGTCCCAGGGGCCTACAATGAGCAGTTCTTC CASSLVPGAYNEQFF
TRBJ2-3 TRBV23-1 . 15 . TGCGCCAGCAGTCAATACCTAGTGTTCACAGATACGCAGTATTTT CASSQYLVFTDTQYF
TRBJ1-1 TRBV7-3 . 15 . TGTGCCAGCAGCTTAATATATCGGTCGAACACTGAAGCTTTCTTT CASSLIYRSNTEAFF
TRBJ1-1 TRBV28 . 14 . TGTGCCAGCACTCCACCGGGTTTGAACACTGAAGCTTTCTTT CASTPPGLNTEAFF
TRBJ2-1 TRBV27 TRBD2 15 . TGTGCCAGCAACTTACTGGGGCTAGCGGGACCTGAGCAGTTCTTC CASNLLGLAGPEQFF
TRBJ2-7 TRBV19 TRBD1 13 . TGTGCCAGCGCAGGGACAGCACTCTACGAGCAGTACTTC CASAGTALYEQYF
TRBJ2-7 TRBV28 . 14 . TGTGCCAGCAGACTAAGCAGGGTGCCCTACGAGCAGTACTTC CASRLSRVPYEQYF
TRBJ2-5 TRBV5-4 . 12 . TGTGCCAGCAGCTTTCCCCAAGAGACCCAGTACTTC CASSFPQETQYF
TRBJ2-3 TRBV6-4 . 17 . TGTGCCAGCAGTGACTCGCCGACTAACGGGCCAGGGGATACGCAGTATTTT CASSDSPTNGPGDTQYF
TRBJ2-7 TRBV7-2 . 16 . TGTGCCAGCAGCCTTCCGGGACGAATGGGCTCCTACGAGCAGTACTTC CASSLPGRMGSYEQYF
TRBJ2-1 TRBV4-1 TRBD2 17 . TGCGCCAGCAGCCAAGGACTAGCGGGAGGTATTGGCAATGAGCAGTTCTTC CASSQGLAGGIGNEQFF
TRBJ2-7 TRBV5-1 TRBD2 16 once TGCGCCAGCAGCTTGGCCAGAGGACTAGAAGTGGACGAGCAGTACTTC CASSLARGLEVDEQYF
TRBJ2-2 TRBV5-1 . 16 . TGCGCCAGCAGCTTGGCCAACCCACCGCACACCGGGGAGCTGTTTTTT CASSLANPPHTGELFF
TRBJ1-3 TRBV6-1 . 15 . TGTGCCAGCAGTGAACTGGCACACTCTGGAAACACCATATATTTT CASSELAHSGNTIYF
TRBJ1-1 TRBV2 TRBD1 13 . TGTGCCAGCAAGCGGGACAGAAACACTGAAGCTTTCTTT CASKRDRNTEAFF
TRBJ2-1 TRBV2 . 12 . TGTGCCAGCACCCCCCTAGCCGGCGGGCAGTTCTTC CASTPLAGGQFF
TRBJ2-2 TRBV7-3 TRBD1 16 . TGTGCCAGCAGCCCAGGACAGGGTGATTTAACCGGGGAGCTGTTTTTT CASSPGQGDLTGELFF
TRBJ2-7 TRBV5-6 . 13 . TGTGCCAGCAGCTTGCGCCAGGGCTACGAGCAGTACTTC CASSLRQGYEQYF
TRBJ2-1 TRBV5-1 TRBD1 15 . TGCGCCAGCATGCCCTTACAGGGGGTGGCCAATGAGCAGTTCTTC CASMPLQGVANEQFF
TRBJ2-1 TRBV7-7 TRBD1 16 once TGTGCCAGCAGTCGTTACGTTACCGGACAGGGCTATGAGCAGTTCTTC CASSRYVTGQGYEQFF
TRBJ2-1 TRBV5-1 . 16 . TGCGCCAGCAGCGCCCGTCCCGAGATCTCCTACAATGAGCAGTTCTTC CASSARPEISYNEQFF
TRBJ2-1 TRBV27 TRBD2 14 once TGTGCCAGCAGTCTTAGCGGGAGGGGCCGCCAGCAGTTCTTC CASSLSGRGRQQFF
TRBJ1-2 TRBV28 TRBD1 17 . TGTGCCAGCAGTTTACACCCCATGGGGCAGGGGGCTTTTGGCTACACCTTC CASSLHPMGQGAFGYTF
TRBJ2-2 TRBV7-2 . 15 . TGTGCCAGCAGCCGAACAGGGTCGAACACCGGGGAGCTGTTTTTT CASSRTGSNTGELFF
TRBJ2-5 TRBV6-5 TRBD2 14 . TGTGCCAGCAGACTAGCGGGAGGGAAAGAGACCCAGTACTTC CASRLAGGKETQYF
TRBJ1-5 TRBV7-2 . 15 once TGTGCCAGCAGCTTGAGTTTGAGAGGTCCTCAGCCCCAGCATTTT CASSLSLRGPQPQHF
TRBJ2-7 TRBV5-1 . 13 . TGCGCCAGCAGCTGGGAGGCCGCCTACGAGCAGTACTTC CASSWEAAYEQYF
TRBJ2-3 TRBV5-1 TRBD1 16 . TGCGCCAGCAGCTTTCCCCGGGGACAGGGCACAGATACGCAGTATTTT CASSFPRGQGTDTQYF
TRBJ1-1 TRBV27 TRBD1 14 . TGTGCCAGCAGTACCGGACAGGCGACTCCGGAAGCTTTCTTT CASSTGQATPEAFF
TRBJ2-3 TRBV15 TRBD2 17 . TGTGCCACCAGCAGAGATCTGGTCGGGAGGAGCACAGATACGCAGTATTTT CATSRDLVGRSTDTQYF
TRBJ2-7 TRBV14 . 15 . TGTGCCAGCAGCCACGCAAGAGCCATTAGGTCCGAGCAGTACTTC CASSHARAIRSEQYF
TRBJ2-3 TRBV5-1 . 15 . TGCGCCAGCAGCTTGATGGCAGGCAGCACAGATACGCAGTATTTT CASSLMAGSTDTQYF
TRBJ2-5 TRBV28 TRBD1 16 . TGTGCCAGCAGCCCCGGCTCCGGACAGGGTAAAGAGACCCAGTACTTC CASSPGSGQGKETQYF
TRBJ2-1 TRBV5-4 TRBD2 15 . TGTGCCAGCAGCCTGAGCGGGAGCTCCTACAATGAGCAGTTCTTC CASSLSGSSYNEQFF
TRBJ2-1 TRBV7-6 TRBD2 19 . TGTGCCAGCAGCCTAAATCTAGCGGGACGAGCCATTAGCTACAATGAGCAGTTCTTC CASSLNLAGRAISYNEQFF
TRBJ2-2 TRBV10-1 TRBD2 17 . TGCGCCAGCAGTGACGCCAGGGACTATTTGAACACCGGGGAGCTGTTTTTT CASSDARDYLNTGELFF